What follows are 2 T cell receptor beta chains derived from one specimen sequenced in a study of blood T cell repertoires in COVID-19. The method was immunoSEQ multiplex PCR; TCRdb's version includes in-frame clones alone and lacks a portion of them. The data show approximately 47,000 clones, 90% seen once. The sequencing input was peripheral blood. The origin of the receptors is a man aged 70-80 years with active COVID-19.

The genes are TRBV29-1 and TRBJ2-7, with D unresolved. V lost 3 bases to trimming and J lost 6 bases, with 12 bases between them. The CDR3 spans 12 residues. CDR1 and CDR2 (germline): SQVTM, ANQGSEA. The CDR3 DNA follows: TGCAGCGTTGAGGTCAGGTTCCGCGAGCAGTACTTC. Residues: CSVEVRFREQYF.

The chain recombines TRBV6-2 or TRBV6-3 with TRBJ1-2; 8 bases map to TRBD1. The CDR3 covers 15 residues. Looked up from germline, CDR1 is MNHEY and CDR2 is SVGEGT. V shed 2 bases and J 4 bases; nucleotides not matched to a gene: 6. This CDR3 is CASSYLQGVPYGYTF. The CDR3 DNA is TGTGCCAGCAGTTACCTACAGGGGGTACCCTATGGCTACACCTTC.